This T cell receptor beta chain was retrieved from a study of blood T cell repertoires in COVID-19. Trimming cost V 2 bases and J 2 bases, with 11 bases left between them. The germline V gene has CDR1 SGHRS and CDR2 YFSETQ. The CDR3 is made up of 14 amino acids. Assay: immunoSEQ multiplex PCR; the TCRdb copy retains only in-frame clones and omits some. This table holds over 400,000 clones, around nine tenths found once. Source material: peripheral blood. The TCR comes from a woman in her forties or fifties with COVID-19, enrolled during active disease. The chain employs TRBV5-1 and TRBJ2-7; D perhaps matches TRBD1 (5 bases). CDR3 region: CASSFGAGTYEQYF. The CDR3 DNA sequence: TGCGCCAGCAGCTTTGGGGCAGGAACCTACGAGCAGTACTTC.